This T cell receptor beta chain was observed in a study of blood T cell repertoires in COVID-19. Looked up from germline, CDR1 is MDHEN and CDR2 is SYDVKM. The V gene lost 3 bases and the J gene lost 4 bases, with 15 bases spanning the gap. This CDR3 is 15 amino acids long. Here immunoSEQ multiplex PCR was the method, and the copy in TCRdb shows in-frame clones only, minus some. This table holds roughly 410,000 clones, 89% found once. Seattle researchers signed up patients amid active infection and tracked them longitudinally. The chain uses TRBV28 and TRBJ1-1; D call uncertain. Sequenced material: peripheral blood. The clonotype comes from a woman aged 35 to 49 with COVID-19, enrolled during active disease. The CDR3, as DNA: TGTGCCAGCAGTTTGGGTGGTTTCGGGAGCACTGAAGCTTTCTTT. This encodes CASSLGGFGSTEAFF.